The 3 T cell receptor beta chains below come from one sample, sequenced in a study of spatial heterogeneity in lung cancer. Stated time point: sample taken at primary tumor resection. Researchers sequenced whole RNA taken from tumor, nontumor lung or frozen PBMC without sorting. TCRdb itself ran the 5' RACE reads through MiXCR, one entry per CDR3 protein. The sample lists some 52,000 distinct CDR3 sequences, more than 6.5% occurring once. Sequencing was performed on PBMCs, taken at surgery. Every receptor here comes from a female donor with early-stage non-small cell lung cancer.

This clonotype was detected only a few times. The CDR3: CASSIQRELFF. DNA of the CDR3: TGTGCCAGTAGTATTCAAAGGGAGCTGTTTTTT. The chain recombines TRBV19 with TRBJ2-2; no firm D call. Trimming pared 3 bases from V and 9 bases from J, leaving 5 bases between. Looked up from germline, CDR1 is LNHDA and CDR2 is SQIVND (reference sequence). The CDR3 is 11 amino acids.

At least ten counts were recorded for this clonotype. CDR3 in amino acids: CASSSRQGWDYNEQFF. The CDR3 DNA sequence: TGTGCCAGCAGCTCCCGACAGGGTTGGGACTACAATGAGCAGTTCTTC. The chain carries TRBV5-4 and TRBJ2-1; 7 bases are shared with TRBD1. The CDR3 has 16 amino acids. V shed 3 bases, J shed 3 bases, and the junction held 9 bases outside the gene matches. The germline V gene encodes CDR1 SGHNT and CDR2 YYREEE (reference sequence).

This clonotype was seen repeatedly, ten times or more. Here the CDR3 DNA reads TGTGCCAGCACCAAGACAATGGGTAATGAAAAACTGTTTTTT. Translation: CASTKTMGNEKLFF. The chain carries TRBV12-3 or TRBV12-4 and TRBJ1-4, with D unclear. The CDR3 is 14 amino acids. V lost 7 bases and J lost 4, with 13 bases in between.